Below are 16 T cell receptor beta chains sequenced from a single sample in a study of T-cell reconstitution after alpha-beta-depleted transplantation in children. Researchers prepared the TCRbeta library using unique molecular identifiers, the study reports. TCRdb processed the PCR reads anew with MiXCR; each CDR3 protein has one entry. The sample shows under 25,000 distinct CDR3 sequences, under 15% of them seen only once. The input for sequencing was PBMCs, mostly from graft donor cells, taken 60 days after TCRalphabeta/CD19-depleted stem cell transplant. The receptor source for this set is a female patient aged 2 to 10 who had a stem cell transplant for congenital amegakaryocytic thrombocytopenia, so the T cells may come from the graft donor.

In this sample, this clonotype turned up many times. This chain links TRBV20-1 with TRBJ2-4; tentative D call: TRBD2 (6 bases). The CDR3 is 15 amino acids. CDR1 DFQATT and CDR2 SNEGSKA come from the germline V gene (reference sequence). The V and J ends lost 8 bases and 4 bases respectively, with 21 bases between them. The CDR3 protein is CSSSGGLELKNIQYF. The DNA for the CDR3 is TGCAGTTCCTCCGGGGGTTTAGAGTTAAAAAACATTCAGTACTTC.

The gene calls are TRBV20-1 and TRBJ2-4; D unresolved. The CDR3 runs to 13 residues. Germline CDR1 and CDR2: DFQATT and SNEGSKA (reference sequence). V lost 7 bases and J lost 0, with 10 bases in between. Here the CDR3 reads CSVLVGAKNIQYF. The CDR3 DNA reads TGCAGTGTCCTAGTTGGAGCCAAAAACATTCAGTACTTC.

This clonotype showed up many times. J is TRBJ2-3 and V is TRBV20-1; 10 positions match TRBD2. Germline CDR1 is DFQATT and CDR2 is SNEGSKA (reference sequence). V shed 2 bases, J shed 4 bases, and the junction held 0 bases outside the gene matches. There are 13 residues in the CDR3. In DNA, the CDR3 is TGCAGTGCTAGACTAGCGGGAGCAGATACGCAGTATTTT. This encodes CSARLAGADTQYF.

This clonotype was detected a few times. The chain links TRBV28 to TRBJ1-2; a weak D match, TRBD1 (5 bases). CDR1 and CDR2 (germline): MDHEN, SYDVKM. The CDR3 sequence is 14 residues long. Trimming stripped 1 base from V and 5 bases from J, with 11 bases between. The CDR3 DNA is TGTGCCAGCAGTTTATCGGGACGGTTTTATGGCTACACCTTC. It is translated as CASSLSGRFYGYTF.

This clonotype was detected many times. The chain uses TRBV2 and TRBJ1-1, with TRBD1 matching over 7 bases. Unmatched junction bases numbered 4, after V lost 5 bases and J lost 1 base. The germline V gene has CDR1 SNHLY and CDR2 FYNNEI. The CDR3 loop spans 14 amino acids. In nucleotides, the CDR3 is TGTGCCAGCAGTACACGACAGGGGAACACTGAAGCTTTCTTT. Translation gives CASSTRQGNTEAFF. Full variable domain (rest looked up from reference TRBV2 and TRBJ1-1): EPEVTQTPSHQVTQMGQEVILRCVPISNHLYFYWYRQILGQKVEFLVSFYNNEISEKSEIFDDQFSVERPDGSNFTLKIRSTKLEDSAMYFCASSTRQGNTEAFFGQGTRLTVV.

There are many counts of this clonotype. The chain joins TRBV27 to TRBJ2-3; no clear D gene. Germline values: CDR1 MNHEY, CDR2 SMNVEV (reference sequence). This CDR3 region has 12 residues. The V end lost 5 bases, the J end lost 4 bases, and 7 bases lay between the germline ends. CDR3 region: CASSRTPDTQYF. CDR3 bases: TGTGCCAGCAGTCGGACCCCAGATACGCAGTATTTT.

The chain carries TRBV5-6 and TRBJ2-3; the D gene is possibly TRBD2 (5 bases). Germline assignment: CDR1 SGHDT and CDR2 YYEEEE. V shed 7 bases and J shed 6 bases, with 12 bases lying between them. The CDR3 extends over 12 amino acids. The CDR3, as DNA: TGTGCCAGCGTCCGCCCGGGGGATACGCAGTATTTT. This encodes CASVRPGDTQYF.

The rearrangement links TRBV29-1 to TRBJ2-2; TRBD2 is a possible D gene (6 bases). Germline CDR1 is SQVTM and CDR2 is ANQGSEA. Trimming took off 6 bases at V and 6 bases at J, with 11 bases between the two ends. The CDR3 runs 12 residues. CDR3 nucleotides: TGCAGCGTGGGCCGGGACTCCGGGGAGCTGTTTTTT. It is translated as CSVGRDSGELFF.

This clonotype was seen ten or more times. This chain joins TRBV6-1 and TRBJ1-2; D may be TRBD1 (6 bases). Germline CDR1 reads MNHNS; CDR2 reads SASEGT. V was trimmed by 11 bases and J by 1 base, leaving 11 bases between them. The CDR3 totals 12 residues. This chain's CDR3 is CAGRQVNYGYTF. The DNA of the CDR3 is TGTGCCGGTCGACAGGTTAACTATGGCTACACCTTC.

The chain uses TRBV4-3 and TRBJ2-5, with D possibly matching TRBD2 (5 bases). In germline, CDR1 is LGHNA, CDR2 YSLEER. V lost 1 base and J lost 4, with 10 bases in between. This CDR3 comprises 14 residues. DNA for the CDR3: TGCGCCAGCAGCCAAGGTACCAGCGGAGAGACCCAGTACTTC. Protein product: CASSQGTSGETQYF.

This clonotype was seen ten or more times. This chain uses TRBV20-1 with TRBJ2-1, with 10 bases matching TRBD2. There are 15 residues in the CDR3. Germline-derived CDR1 and CDR2 are DFQATT and SNEGSKA (reference sequence). Trimming removed 1 base from V and 8 bases from J; junction bases left unmatched: 8. DNA of the CDR3: TGCAGTGCTAGAGGGGAGCTAGCGGGAGTATATGAGCAGTTCTTC. Amino acid sequence: CSARGELAGVYEQFF.

This clonotype showed up just once. This rearrangement joins TRBV3-1 to TRBJ2-1; D assignment may be TRBD1 or TRBD2 (6 bases each). Germline CDR1 LGHDT, CDR2 YNNKEL (reference sequence). Trimming left V 5 bases short and J 1 base short, with 24 bases between. The CDR3 runs 19 residues. CDR3 loop: CASSKKGRGLAKSYNEQFF. Here the CDR3 DNA reads TGTGCCAGCAGCAAAAAGGGCCGGGGGCTAGCGAAGTCCTACAATGAGCAGTTCTTC.

This clonotype was detected ten times or more. V gene TRBV5-1 combines with J gene TRBJ2-3; 8 bases are a match to TRBD2. Germline CDR1 and CDR2: SGHRS and YFSETQ. CDR3 length: 19 residues. Germline trimming cut 0 bases from V and 3 bases from J; bases unmatched to any gene: 15. The CDR3: CASSLEPNLGLADTDTQYF. The CDR3 bases are TGCGCCAGCAGCTTGGAGCCTAACTTAGGACTAGCAGATACAGATACGCAGTATTTT.

By sample share, this clonotype is medium-sized. The rearrangement uses TRBV4-1 and TRBJ2-4, with 9 bases aligning to TRBD1. After removal of 4 bases from V and 1 base from J, the junction contained 5 bases not matched to a gene. CDR1 MGHRA and CDR2 YSYEKL come from the germline V gene. This CDR3 has 16 amino acids. The chain's CDR3 is CASSLTGGSAKNIQYF. Written as DNA, the CDR3 is TGCGCCAGCAGCCTGACAGGGGGTTCGGCCAAAAACATTCAGTACTTC.

This clonotype was counted at least ten times. CDR3 coding DNA: TGTGCCAGCAGCACATCCGGGACTAGCGGGAGGGGCGAGCAGTTCTTC. It codes for CASSTSGTSGRGEQFF. The genes are TRBV7-3 and TRBJ2-1; 16 bases fit TRBD2. CDR1 is SGHTA and CDR2 is FQGTGA in the germline V gene. V shed 5 bases and J 10 bases; nucleotides not matched to a gene: 8. CDR3 length: 16 residues.

Within the sample, this clonotype is medium-sized. The rearrangement joins TRBV5-4 to TRBJ1-2; D unresolved. CDR1 and CDR2 from the germline V gene are SGHNT and YYREEE (reference sequence). This CDR3 is 13 amino acids long. Between the trimmed V and J ends, which lost 4 bases and 6 bases, there was a span of 13 bases. The chain's CDR3 is CASSASLSHGYTF. The DNA for the CDR3 is TGTGCCAGCAGCGCGTCACTTTCGCATGGCTACACCTTC.